This TCR beta chain was observed in a study of metastatic and nonmetastatic thyroid tumors. Points from the study as a whole: Reportedly, malignant thyroid tumors had significantly higher TCR beta diversity than benign nodules, in blood and tumor.

This clone showed up many times. Its antigen is not identified. TCRdb recomputed clones from the PCR reads via MiXCR. The sample lists roughly 98,000 clones; 15% were seen once. The CDR3 has 17 residues. The V end was cut by 2 bases, the J end by 1 base, with 18 bases between. CDR1 is SGHAT, CDR2 FQNNGV, per germline. Thyroid surgery was performed in patients who had received no treatment beforehand. This receptor was obtained from a female donor with papillary thyroid cancer or a benign thyroid nodule (not recorded which). Some clones in this sample may be carry-over from other donors' samples. The chain is built from TRBV11-2 and TRBJ2-7; TRBD1 is a possible D gene (6 bases). The sequenced material came from blood. The CDR3, as DNA: TGTGCCAGCAGCTTATTAATTCTTCAGGGGCTATCCTACGAGCAGTACTTC. Its translation: CASSLLILQGLSYEQYF.